The 19 T cell receptor beta chains listed next were all sequenced from one sample in a study of T cell changes during pregnancy in multiple sclerosis. Profiling relied on immunoSEQ multiplex PCR, and the TCRdb table lists in-frame clones only, not all of them. The sample contains some 64,000 clones, around 92% of which appear only once. This specimen was peripheral blood, taken in the first trimester of pregnancy. These receptors were obtained from a female donor with multiple sclerosis, enrolled in a pregnancy study.

The J gene is TRBJ2-3, the V gene TRBV6-5; perhaps TRBD1 as D (6 bases). V was clipped by 6 bases and J by 7 bases, with 14 bases between them. From germline, CDR1 is MNHEY and CDR2 SVGAGI. This CDR3 has 13 amino acids. The CDR3 coding sequence is TGTGCCAGCAGGTTAACAGGGTTGAATACGCAGTATTTT. This encodes CASRLTGLNTQYF.

The genes are TRBV9 and TRBJ1-4; 9 nucleotides agree with TRBD1. CDR1 is SGDLS, CDR2 YYNGEE, per germline. The CDR3 has 15 amino acids. The trim removed 3 bases at V and 5 bases at J, leaving 5 bases unmatched. The CDR3 bases are TGTGCCAGCAGCGGATTGGGACAGGGAAATGAAAAACTGTTTTTT. Protein sequence: CASSGLGQGNEKLFF.

CDR3 in DNA: TGTGCCAGCAGGAGGACGCGGGAGGGCTTTGGGGAGCAGTACTTC. Its protein product is CASRRTREGFGEQYF. The V and J genes are TRBV6-1 and TRBJ2-7; TRBD2 matches at 9 bases. Trimming cost V 6 bases and J 7 bases; bases outside gene matches: 13. The CDR3 consists of 15 residues. Looked up from germline, CDR1 is MNHNS and CDR2 is SASEGT.

The rearrangement joins TRBV5-5 to TRBJ1-2, with 10 nucleotides matching TRBD1. V lost 4 bases to trimming and J lost 5 bases; unmatched junction nucleotides: 5. CDR3 length equals 14 residues. CDR1 and CDR2 from the germline V gene are SGHKS and YYEKEE (reference sequence). The CDR3 reads CASSRQGARYGYTF. The CDR3 DNA sequence: TGTGCCAGCAGCAGACAGGGGGCTCGGTATGGCTACACCTTC.

This rearrangement joins TRBV30 to TRBJ1-2, with D possibly matching TRBD1 (5 bases). CDR1 GTSNPN and CDR2 SVGIG come from the germline V gene (reference sequence). This CDR3 is 14 amino acids long. Trimming removed 8 bases from V and 8 bases from J, with 24 bases in between. The chain's CDR3 is CAGGTQVLNRGYTF. The CDR3 DNA reads as TGTGCCGGGGGGACCCAAGTCTTAAATAGAGGCTACACCTTC.

This rearrangement joins TRBV9 to TRBJ1-3; 8 bases agree with TRBD1. This CDR3 contains 17 residues. V lost 4 bases and J lost 0; bases outside the gene matches: 9. Looked up from germline, CDR1 is SGDLS and CDR2 is YYNGEE. The CDR3: CASSPTTGADSGNTIYF. CDR3 in DNA: TGTGCCAGCAGCCCCACGACAGGGGCCGACTCTGGAAACACCATATATTTT.

V gene TRBV21-1 combines with J gene TRBJ1-2; the table's D call, TRBD1, was not checked against the DNA. TRBV21-1 is noted as a pseudogene. The CDR3 runs 13 residues. CDR3 nucleotide sequence: TGTGCCAGCAGCAACGCAGGGGGCACTGGCTACACCTTC. Its protein is CASSNAGGTGYTF.

This clone is judged medium-sized (0.01 to 0.1%). The chain has TRBV6-1 and TRBJ2-7, with D tentatively TRBD2 (5 bases). In germline, CDR1 is MNHNS, CDR2 SASEGT. With 5 bases removed from V and 3 bases from J, the gap between germline ends came to 17 bases. This CDR3 has 15 residues. The CDR3 DNA follows: TGTGCCAGCAGTCAAGAGGACTCCAGCCACTACGAGCAGTACTTC. This codes for CASSQEDSSHYEQYF.

The CDR3 nucleotides read TGTGCCAGCAGCGCCCACAGGGAAGGCGGGGAGCTGTTTTTT. This gives the protein CASSAHREGGELFF. This chain uses TRBV11-1 with TRBJ2-2; D possibly corresponds to TRBD1 (6 bases). The CDR3 spans 14 residues. Deletions cut 5 bases from V and 7 bases from J, with 14 bases between. Germline CDR1 and CDR2: SGHAT and FQDESV (reference sequence).

In its sample, this clone was seen a few times. This chain connects TRBV9 to TRBJ2-1, with 13 bases aligning to TRBD2. The length of the CDR3 is 18 residues. From germline, CDR1 is SGDLS and CDR2 YYNGEE. V dropped 3 bases and J dropped 4; count of bases not matched to a gene: 10. The DNA of the CDR3 is TGTGCCAGCAGCGCTCCACGGGTGGGACTAGCGGGATACAATGAGCAGTTCTTC. It yields the protein CASSAPRVGLAGYNEQFF.

The rearrangement links TRBV18 to TRBJ2-6; possible D gene TRBD2, 7 bases. The CDR3 is 18 residues long. The germline CDR1 and CDR2 sequences are KGHSH and LQKENI. V gave up 3 bases and J gave up 0 bases, with 15 bases separating them. The CDR3, as DNA: TGTGCCAGCTCACCCCCAGGGAGGGGGTACTCTGGGGCCAACGTCCTGACTTTC. This encodes CASSPPGRGYSGANVLTF. Using reference TRBV18 and TRBJ2-6 for the parts outside the CDR3, the full variable domain is NAGVMQNPRHLVRRRGQEARLRCSPMKGHSHVYWYRQLPEEGLKFMVYLQKENIIDESGMPKERFSAEFPKEGPSILRIQQVVRGDSAAYFCASSPPGRGYSGANVLTFGAGSRLTVL.

V is TRBV19 and J is TRBJ2-1, with D perhaps TRBD2 (6 bases). The CDR3 is 13 amino acids. Germline V gives CDR1 LNHDA, CDR2 SQIVND (reference sequence). Deletions cut 9 bases from V and 7 bases from J, with 16 bases between. The CDR3 bases are TGTGCCAGCGAACTAGCAAACTCAAATGAGCAGTTCTTC. Amino acid sequence: CASELANSNEQFF.

The chain is built from TRBV4-2 and TRBJ2-7; TRBD2 matches at 9 bases. CDR1 and CDR2 (germline): LGHNA, YNFKEQ. The CDR3 covers 15 residues. The trim removed 0 bases at V and 6 bases at J, leaving 6 bases unmatched. The DNA of the CDR3 is TGTGCCAGCAGCCAAGATCAGATAGCGGGAGCCGAGCAGTACTTC. Translation: CASSQDQIAGAEQYF.

The chain is built from TRBV28 and TRBJ2-6, with D hard to call. Deletions cut 6 bases from V and 1 base from J, with 10 bases between. Germline CDR1 MDHEN, CDR2 SYDVKM. This CDR3 is 15 amino acids long. CDR3 DNA: TGTGCCAGCAGCCCCCCCGGGTCTGGGGCCAACGTCCTGACTTTC. It codes for CASSPPGSGANVLTF.

This chain joins TRBV7-9 and TRBJ1-1; weak D call: TRBD1 (5 bases). The CDR3 covers 13 residues. CDR1 SEHNR and CDR2 FQNEAQ come from the germline V gene (reference sequence). V lost 1 base and J 4 bases, leaving 7 bases between the germline ends. CDR3 region: CASSLGGGTEAFF. CDR3 DNA: TGTGCCAGCAGCTTAGGGGGGGGCACTGAAGCTTTCTTT.

The V call is TRBV27, the J call TRBJ2-1; the D gene is possibly TRBD1 (6 bases). CDR3 length: 16 residues. Germline lookup yields CDR1 MNHEY and CDR2 SMNVEV (reference sequence). Trimming pared 3 bases from V and 7 bases from J, leaving 19 bases between. The CDR3 sequence is CASSLTGIGGSNEQFF. DNA for the CDR3: TGTGCCAGCAGTTTGACCGGGATAGGGGGATCAAATGAGCAGTTCTTC.

The rearrangement links TRBV4-3 to TRBJ2-1; 9 bases are shared with TRBD1. CDR3 length: 14 residues. The J segment lost 3 bases and the V segment lost 4 bases, leaving 1 base of the junction unmatched. Germline CDR1 and CDR2: LGHNA and YSLEER. CDR3 region: CASSPTGGYNEQFF. The CDR3 bases are TGCGCCAGCAGCCCGACAGGGGGCTACAATGAGCAGTTCTTC.

V is TRBV27 and J is TRBJ2-1, with 8 bases matching TRBD2. The ends lost 5 bases at V and 7 bases at J; junction bases unmatched: 10. The CDR3 extends over 15 amino acids. Germline CDR1 and CDR2: MNHEY and SMNVEV (reference sequence). In DNA form, the CDR3 reads TGTGCCAGCAGTACGGGCCCGGGAGGGCTGAATGAGCAGTTCTTC. Its protein product is CASSTGPGGLNEQFF.

This clone was recorded once. The chain uses TRBV7-2 and TRBJ2-2, with 12 bases aligning to TRBD2. After removal of 1 base from V and 7 bases from J, the junction contained 13 bases not matched to a gene. CDR3 length: 19 amino acids. CDR1 is SGHTA and CDR2 is FQGNSA in the germline V gene. The chain's CDR3 is CASSLVPSSGRAKGGELFF. In nucleotides, the CDR3 is TGTGCCAGCAGCTTAGTGCCCTCTAGCGGGAGGGCCAAGGGCGGGGAGCTGTTTTTT.